These 30 T cell receptor beta chains were all obtained from the same sample, sequenced in a study of shared clonotypes between healthy human individuals. Only in-frame clones appear in the TCRdb table, and some are missing; sequencing was by immunoSEQ multiplex PCR. In the table there are 190,000 or so clones, approximately 92% of which are singletons. Material for sequencing was naive CD4+ T cells sorted from blood. Subset here: CD45RA+ positively selected. Receptor source: a woman under 40 in good health.

A remark on this clone: Other nucleotide sequences in the sample specify the same CDR3. V is TRBV20-1 and J is TRBJ2-7, with D uncertain. V dropped 3 bases and J dropped 3 bases, with 3 bases sitting between them. The CDR3 covers 10 residues. CDR1 and CDR2 from the germline V gene are DFQATT and SNEGSKA (reference sequence). The CDR3 protein is CSASSYEQYF. The CDR3 DNA is TGCAGTGCTAGCAGCTACGAGCAGTACTTC.

The J gene is TRBJ1-4, the V gene TRBV5-1, with TRBD1 matching 8 bases. This CDR3 spans 17 amino acids. The V gene's germline CDR1 is SGHRS and CDR2 YFSETQ. With V trimmed by 0 bases and J by 3 bases, 7 bases remained unmatched. The CDR3 spells CASSLETGVASNEKLFF. As DNA, the CDR3 is TGCGCCAGCAGCTTGGAGACAGGGGTGGCATCTAATGAAAAACTGTTTTTT.

V and J are TRBV4-1 and TRBJ1-5; D unresolved. The ends were cut back, 1 base at V and 5 bases at J, with 9 bases in the middle. CDR1 MGHRA and CDR2 YSYEKL come from the germline V gene. The CDR3 totals 14 residues. This CDR3 reads CASSQAGSDQPQHF. CDR3 nucleotide sequence: TGCGCCAGCAGCCAAGCGGGATCGGATCAGCCCCAGCATTTT.

CDR3 protein: CASSLVPGTYEQYF. In DNA, the CDR3 is TGCGCCAGCAGCTTGGTGCCAGGGACCTACGAGCAGTACTTC. The genes are TRBV5-1 and TRBJ2-7; possibly TRBD1 for D (5 bases). Germline V CDR1 and CDR2: SGHRS, YFSETQ. The CDR3 has 14 amino acids. Trimming removed 0 bases from V and 2 bases from J, with 9 bases in between.

The chain is built from TRBV2 and TRBJ1-3; D gene unclear. The V gene's germline CDR1 is SNHLY and CDR2 FYNNEI. The CDR3 has 15 amino acids. V lost 3 bases to trimming and J lost 0 bases, with 9 bases between them. In DNA, the CDR3 is TGTGCCAGCAGTGAGCGGATCCTCTCTGGAAACACCATATATTTT. It is translated as CASSERILSGNTIYF.

This clone was counted once. The chain combines TRBV18 with TRBJ2-7, with 9 nucleotides matching TRBD2. Germline assignment: CDR1 KGHSH and CDR2 LQKENI. The CDR3 spans 14 residues. V shed 2 bases, J shed 10 bases, and the junction held 9 bases outside the gene matches. CDR3 residues: CASSPGGSGGHQYF. In nucleotides, the CDR3 is TGTGCCAGCTCACCAGGCGGTAGCGGGGGCCATCAGTACTTC.

The V gene is TRBV19, the J gene TRBJ2-2; unclear D gene. In germline, CDR1 is LNHDA, CDR2 SQIVND (reference sequence). This CDR3 contains 13 residues. The V end lost 2 bases, the J end lost 7 bases, and 8 bases lay between the germline ends. CDR3 region: CASSIQPVGELFF. In DNA, the CDR3 is TGTGCCAGTAGTATACAACCAGTCGGGGAGCTGTTTTTT. Together with reference TRBV19 and TRBJ2-2, the CDR3 gives the full variable domain: DGGITQSPKYLFRKEGQNVTLSCEQNLNHDAMYWYRQDPGQGLRLIYYSQIVNDFQKGDIAEGYSVSREKKESFPLTVTSAQKNPTAFYLCASSIQPVGELFFGEGSRLTVL.

With respect to this clone: This same CDR3 is encoded by further DNA sequences in the sample. This rearrangement joins TRBV27 to TRBJ2-7; 11 bases fit TRBD2. The CDR3 loop spans 15 amino acids. With 6 bases clipped from V and 4 bases from J, the junction kept 8 bases outside the gene matches. Germline V gene lookup returns CDR1 MNHEY and CDR2 SMNVEV (reference sequence). CDR3 coding DNA: TGTGCCAGCAGCTCCCTAGCGGGAGGCAGTTACGAGCAGTACTTC. This sequence encodes CASSSLAGGSYEQYF.

The V gene is TRBV19, the J gene TRBJ2-7; TRBD2 agrees at 7 bases. The CDR3 has 13 amino acids. Trimming removed 8 bases from V and 1 base from J; junction bases left unmatched: 5. In germline, CDR1 is LNHDA, CDR2 SQIVND (reference sequence). The DNA for the CDR3 is TGTGCCAGTGGCGGGAGCTATTCCTACGAGCAGTACTTC. This translates into CASGGSYSYEQYF.

V usage is TRBV7-8 and J usage is TRBJ2-7; D is perhaps TRBD1 or TRBD2 (5 bases each). V was trimmed by 6 bases and J by 3 bases, leaving 12 bases between them. Germline V gene data show CDR1 as SGHVS and CDR2 as FQNEAQ. This CDR3 is 13 amino acids long. CDR3 loop: CASRPGPFYEQYF. The CDR3 DNA follows: TGTGCCAGCAGGCCGGGACCGTTCTACGAGCAGTACTTC.

The chain recombines TRBV13 with TRBJ2-7; a possible D gene is TRBD1 (6 bases). V was cut by 4 bases and J by 9 bases, with 13 bases left in between. Germline V gene lookup returns CDR1 PRHDT and CDR2 FYEKMQ (reference sequence). The CDR3 is 12 residues long. CDR3 nucleotide sequence: TGTGCCAGCAGCTCCTCGACAGGTCGGCAGTACTTC. Protein sequence: CASSSSTGRQYF.

This rearrangement joins TRBV10-3 to TRBJ1-2, with 7 bases aligning to TRBD1. Trimming at V came to 2 bases and at J to 4 bases, leaving 7 bases not matched to a gene. CDR1 ENHRY and CDR2 SYGVKD come from the germline V gene. The CDR3 is 15 amino acids. CDR3 loop: CAISETLQGRYGYTF. For the CDR3, the DNA is TGTGCCATCAGTGAGACTTTACAGGGGCGCTATGGCTACACCTTC.

This sequence joins TRBV29-1 and TRBJ2-7; D might be TRBD2 (5 bases). The length of the CDR3 is 12 residues. Deletions cut 4 bases from V and 6 bases from J, with 13 bases between. Germline CDR1 SQVTM, CDR2 ANQGSEA. CDR3 nucleotides: TGCAGCGTTGTCTACCGCAGCGGCGAGCAGTACTTC. It translates to CSVVYRSGEQYF.

V and J are TRBV28 and TRBJ1-5; possibly TRBD1 for D (5 bases). CDR1 MDHEN and CDR2 SYDVKM come from the germline V gene. This CDR3 is 14 amino acids long. Trimming stripped 5 bases from V and 7 bases from J, with 15 bases between. This CDR3 is CASSGNWGEQPQHF. DNA of the CDR3: TGTGCCAGCAGTGGAAACTGGGGGGAGCAGCCCCAGCATTTT.

The chain combines TRBV5-1 with TRBJ2-7; D is possibly TRBD1 (7 bases). Trimming removed 4 bases from V and 3 bases from J, with 11 bases in between. CDR1 and CDR2 from the germline V gene are SGHRS and YFSETQ. This CDR3 is 13 amino acids long. DNA for the CDR3: TGCGCCAGCAGCACCAGGGGGGACTACGAGCAGTACTTC. It is translated as CASSTRGDYEQYF.

The rearrangement links TRBV4-1 to TRBJ2-1; unclear D gene. The CDR3 loop spans 16 amino acids. Germline lookup yields CDR1 MGHRA and CDR2 YSYEKL. Trimming removed 2 bases from V and 3 bases from J, with 14 bases in between. The CDR3 coding sequence is TGCGCCAGCAGCCAATCTTTAGCCCGAGGCTACAATGAGCAGTTCTTC. This gives the protein CASSQSLARGYNEQFF.

This clone was counted once. The CDR3 DNA reads TGTGCCAGCTCACCACGAAACGGAGATCAGCCCCAGCATTTT. Its protein product is CASSPRNGDQPQHF. The chain uses TRBV18 and TRBJ1-5; D unresolved. V dropped 1 base and J dropped 5 bases, with 9 bases sitting between them. The CDR3 loop spans 14 amino acids. Germline V gene lookup returns CDR1 KGHSH and CDR2 LQKENI.

The chain is built from TRBV5-1 and TRBJ2-5, with D hard to call. The J call may be incorrect, as the DNA end agrees better with TRBJ2-7. CDR1 SGHRS and CDR2 YFSETQ come from the germline V gene. There are 13 residues in the CDR3. CDR3 in amino acids: CASCSVSSYEQYF. In nucleotides, the CDR3 is TGCGCCAGCTGCTCGGTGAGCTCCTACGAGCAGTACTTC.

The chain carries TRBV19 and TRBJ2-1; the match to TRBD2 covers 8 bases. Germline V gene lookup returns CDR1 LNHDA and CDR2 SQIVND (reference sequence). This CDR3 spans 13 amino acids. The trim removed 9 bases at V and 9 bases at J, leaving 10 bases unmatched. CDR3 loop: CASQTRGAGEQFF. The CDR3 region has the DNA TGTGCCAGCCAGACGCGGGGGGCCGGTGAGCAGTTCTTC.

The rearrangement uses TRBV14 and TRBJ1-4; 7 bases fit TRBD1. There are 15 residues in the CDR3. The germline V gene encodes CDR1 SGHDN and CDR2 FVKESK. The J segment lost 8 bases and the V segment lost 1 base, leaving 7 bases of the junction unmatched. The CDR3 nucleotides are TGTGCCAGCAGCCAAGCTCGACAGGGAGGCGAAAAACTGTTTTTT. Translated, it gives CASSQARQGGEKLFF.

This clone came up once. The chain recombines TRBV5-5 with TRBJ2-7; 8 bases agree with TRBD2. The V segment lost 0 bases and the J segment 4 bases; nucleotides outside the gene matches: 15. CDR3 length: 18 amino acids. CDR1 and CDR2 from the germline V gene are SGHKS and YYEKEE (reference sequence). Here the CDR3 reads CASSLGSGSGALRYEQYF. In DNA form, the CDR3 reads TGTGCCAGCAGCTTGGGAAGCGGGAGCGGAGCACTTAGGTACGAGCAGTACTTC.

The chain is built from TRBV7-9 and TRBJ2-2, with TRBD2 identical over 7 bases. Looked up from germline, CDR1 is SEHNR and CDR2 is FQNEAQ (reference sequence). V dropped 7 bases and J dropped 3; count of bases not matched to a gene: 14. The CDR3 consists of 17 residues. This chain's CDR3 is CASTLRISGGHTGELFF. CDR3 DNA sequence: TGTGCCAGCACCCTTAGAATCTCGGGAGGTCACACCGGGGAGCTGTTTTTT.

This clone came up once. The genes are TRBV5-6 and TRBJ2-7; the D gene is possibly TRBD1 (6 bases). Trimming took 4 bases from V and 1 from J, leaving 9 bases between them. Germline V CDR1 and CDR2: SGHDT, YYEEEE. The CDR3 length is 13 residues. CDR3 nucleotide sequence: TGTGCCAGCAGCCGCACAGGGTCCTACGAGCAGTACTTC. As protein: CASSRTGSYEQYF.

The rearrangement uses TRBV19 and TRBJ1-5, with D possibly TRBD1 on 6 matching bases. Trimming left V 3 bases short and J 6 bases short, with 15 bases between. This CDR3 has 15 amino acids. Germline assignment: CDR1 LNHDA and CDR2 SQIVND (reference sequence). Here the CDR3 DNA reads TGTGCCAGTAGTATGGGGGCGGGGGGCAGTCAGCCCCAGCATTTT. Its protein product is CASSMGAGGSQPQHF.

This clone appeared a few times. This rearrangement joins TRBV7-9 to TRBJ1-5; unclear D gene. CDR1 and CDR2 from the germline V gene are SEHNR and FQNEAQ (reference sequence). This CDR3 has 12 residues. Trimming pared 1 base from V and 8 bases from J, leaving 6 bases between. The CDR3 here is CASSLGGEPQHF. For the CDR3, the DNA is TGTGCCAGCAGCTTAGGCGGCGAGCCCCAGCATTTT.

The V call is TRBV6-5, the J call TRBJ2-7, with 9 bases identical to TRBD1. This CDR3 is built from 14 residues. Trimming cost V 9 bases and J 5 bases; bases outside gene matches: 11. CDR1 MNHEY and CDR2 SVGAGI come from the germline V gene. Written as DNA, the CDR3 is TGTGCCAGTACCCCCGGGACAGGGTCCCACGAGCAGTACTTC. This sequence encodes CASTPGTGSHEQYF.

V usage is TRBV19 and J usage is TRBJ1-2; D is possibly TRBD1 (6 bases). V was cut by 7 bases and J by 5 bases, with 14 bases left in between. This CDR3 has 13 amino acids. From germline, CDR1 is LNHDA and CDR2 SQIVND (reference sequence). CDR3 protein: CASNPTGRYGYTF. CDR3 bases: TGTGCCAGTAACCCCACAGGGAGGTATGGCTACACCTTC.

The rearrangement joins TRBV30 to TRBJ1-4; no reliable D call. This CDR3 spans 15 amino acids. CDR1 is GTSNPN and CDR2 is SVGIG in the germline V gene (reference sequence). V was shortened by 2 bases and J by 7 bases, with 17 bases between the two germline ends. The CDR3 sequence is CAWSSAGLLGEKLFF. The CDR3 DNA is TGTGCCTGGAGTTCCGCGGGCCTCCTAGGTGAAAAACTGTTTTTT. The whole variable domain, remainder taken from reference TRBV30 and TRBJ1-4, is SQTIHQWPATLVQPVGSPLSLECTVEGTSNPNLYWYRQAAGRGLQLLFYSVGIGQISSEVPQNLSASRPQDRQFILSSKKLLLSDSGFYLCAWSSAGLLGEKLFFGSGTQLSVL.

In this sample, this clone turned up once. V usage is TRBV6-4 and J usage is TRBJ1-1; D is unresolved. This CDR3 spans 14 amino acids. Trimming stripped 6 bases from V and 0 bases from J, with 11 bases between. CDR1 and CDR2 (germline): MRHNA, SNTAGT. The chain's CDR3 is CASRAEELNTEAFF. The CDR3, as DNA: TGTGCCAGCAGAGCCGAGGAGCTGAACACTGAAGCTTTCTTT.

The J gene is TRBJ1-1, the V gene TRBV7-9; tentatively, D is TRBD1 (6 bases). CDR3 size: 14 residues. Germline V gene sequence: CDR1 SEHNR, CDR2 FQNEAQ (reference sequence). Trimming stripped 6 bases from V and 6 bases from J, with 17 bases between. The CDR3 nucleotides read TGTGCCAGCAGAAACTGGGACATCCGCGCTGAAGCTTTCTTT. It specifies CASRNWDIRAEAFF.